This T cell receptor beta chain was sequenced during a study of blood T cell repertoires in COVID-19. Participants' own reports of clinical history determined their cohort assignment. Exposed participants encountered a COVID-19 case during the 2 weeks preceding study entry. Here immunoSEQ multiplex PCR was the method, and the copy in TCRdb shows in-frame clones only, minus some. The sample consists of some 240,000 clones, 80% to 90% of them appearing once. Sequenced sample: PBMCs or T cells enriched from blood (not recorded which). The sequence came from a woman aged 40 to 49 who had been exposed to COVID-19.

CDR3: CASSQDKTARNEKLFF. The CDR3 DNA is TGTGCCAGCAGCCAAGATAAGACAGCGCGTAATGAAAAACTGTTTTTT. The genes are TRBV3-1 (or the pseudogene TRBV3-2) and TRBJ1-4, with a possible D match to TRBD1 (5 bases). The germline CDR1 and CDR2 sequences are LGHDT and YNNKEL (reference sequence). The CDR3 runs to 16 residues. V gave up 0 bases and J gave up 4 bases, with 12 bases separating them.